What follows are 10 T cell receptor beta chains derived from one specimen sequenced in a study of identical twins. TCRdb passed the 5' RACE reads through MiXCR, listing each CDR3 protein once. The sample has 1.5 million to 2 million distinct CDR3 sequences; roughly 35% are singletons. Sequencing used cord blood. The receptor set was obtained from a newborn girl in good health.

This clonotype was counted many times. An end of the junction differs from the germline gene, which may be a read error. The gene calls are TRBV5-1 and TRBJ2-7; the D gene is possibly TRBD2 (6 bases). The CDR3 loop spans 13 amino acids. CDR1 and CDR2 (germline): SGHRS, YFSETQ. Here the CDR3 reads CASSLGSGYEQYF. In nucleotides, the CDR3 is TGTGCCAGCAGTTTGGGTAGCGGTTACGAGCAGTACTTC.

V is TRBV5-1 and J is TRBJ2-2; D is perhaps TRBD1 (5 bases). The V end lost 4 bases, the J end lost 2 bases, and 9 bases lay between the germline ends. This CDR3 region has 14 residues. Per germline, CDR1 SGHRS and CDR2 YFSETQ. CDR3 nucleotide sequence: TGCGCCAGCAGCACAGGACCCAACACCGGGGAGCTGTTTTTT. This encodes CASSTGPNTGELFF.

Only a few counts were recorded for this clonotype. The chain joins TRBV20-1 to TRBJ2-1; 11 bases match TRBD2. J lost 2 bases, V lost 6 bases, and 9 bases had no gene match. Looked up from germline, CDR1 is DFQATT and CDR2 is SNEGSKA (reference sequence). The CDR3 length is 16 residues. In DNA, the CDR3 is TGCAGTGCCCCGGCTAGCGGGGGGCGCACCTACAATGAGCAGTTCTTC. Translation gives CSAPASGGRTYNEQFF.

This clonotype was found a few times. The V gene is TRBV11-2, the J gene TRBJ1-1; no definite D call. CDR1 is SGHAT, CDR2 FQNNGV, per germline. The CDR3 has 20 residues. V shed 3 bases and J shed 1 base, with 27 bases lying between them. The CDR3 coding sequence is TGTGCCAGCAGCTTGGGCATACGTCAAGGGAAAGGGATAGGGAACACTGAAGCTTTCTTT. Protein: CASSLGIRQGKGIGNTEAFF. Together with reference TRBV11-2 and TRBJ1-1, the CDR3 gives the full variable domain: EAGVAQSPRYKIIEKRQSVAFWCNPISGHATLYWYQQILGQGPKLLIQFQNNGVVDDSQLPKDRFSAERLKGVDSTLKIQPAKLEDSAVYLCASSLGIRQGKGIGNTEAFFGQGTRLTVV.

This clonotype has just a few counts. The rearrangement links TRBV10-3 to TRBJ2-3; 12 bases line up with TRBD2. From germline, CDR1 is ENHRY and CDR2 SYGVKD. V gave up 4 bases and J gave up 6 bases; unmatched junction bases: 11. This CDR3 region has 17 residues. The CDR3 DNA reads TGTGCCATCAGTGGGACTCGACTAGCGGGAGCGGGGGATACGCAGTATTTT. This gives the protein CAISGTRLAGAGDTQYF.

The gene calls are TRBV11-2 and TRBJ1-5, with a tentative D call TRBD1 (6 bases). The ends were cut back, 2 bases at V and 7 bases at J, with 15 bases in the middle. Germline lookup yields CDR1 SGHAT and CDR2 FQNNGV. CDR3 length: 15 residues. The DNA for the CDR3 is TGTGCCAGCAGCTTATGGGCAGGGGAAGGGCAGCCCCAGCATTTT. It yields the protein CASSLWAGEGQPQHF.

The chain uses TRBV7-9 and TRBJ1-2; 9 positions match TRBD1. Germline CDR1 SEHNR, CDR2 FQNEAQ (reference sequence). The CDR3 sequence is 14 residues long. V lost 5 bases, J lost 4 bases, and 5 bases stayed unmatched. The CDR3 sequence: CASSADRGGYGYTF. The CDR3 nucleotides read TGTGCCAGCAGCGCGGACAGGGGAGGCTATGGCTACACCTTC.

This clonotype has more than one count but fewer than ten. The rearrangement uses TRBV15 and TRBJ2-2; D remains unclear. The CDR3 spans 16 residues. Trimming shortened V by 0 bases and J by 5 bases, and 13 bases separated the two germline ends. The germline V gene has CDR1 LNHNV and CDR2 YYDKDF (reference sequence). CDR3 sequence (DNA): TGTGCCACCAGCAGAGATCCCTTAATAGAAACCGGGGAGCTGTTTTTT. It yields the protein CATSRDPLIETGELFF.

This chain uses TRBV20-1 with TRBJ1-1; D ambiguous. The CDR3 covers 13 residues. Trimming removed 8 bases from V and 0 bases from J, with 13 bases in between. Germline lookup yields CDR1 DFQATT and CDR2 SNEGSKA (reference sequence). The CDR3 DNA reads TGCAGTCAAGGCCGGGAGTTGAACACTGAAGCTTTCTTT. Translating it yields CSQGRELNTEAFF.

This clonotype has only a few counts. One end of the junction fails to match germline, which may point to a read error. The CDR3 here is CASSLPGTGIYELYF. Here the CDR3 DNA reads TGCGCCAGCAGCTTGCCCGGGACAGGGATTTACGAGCTGTACTTC. The V call is TRBV5-1, the J call TRBJ2-7, with 9 bases identical to TRBD1. This CDR3 contains 15 residues. Per germline, CDR1 SGHRS and CDR2 YFSETQ.